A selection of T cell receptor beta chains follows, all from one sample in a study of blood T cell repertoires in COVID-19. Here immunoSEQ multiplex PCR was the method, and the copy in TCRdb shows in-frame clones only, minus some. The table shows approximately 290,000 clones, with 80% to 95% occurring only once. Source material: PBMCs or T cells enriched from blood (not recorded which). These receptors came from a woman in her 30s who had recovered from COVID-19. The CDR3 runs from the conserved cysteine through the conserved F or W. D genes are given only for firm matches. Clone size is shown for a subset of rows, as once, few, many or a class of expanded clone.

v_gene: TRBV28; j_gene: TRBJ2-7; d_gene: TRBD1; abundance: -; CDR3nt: TGTGCCAGCAGCCCAGACAGGGATCTGAACGAGCAGTACTTC; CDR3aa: CASSPDRDLNEQYF
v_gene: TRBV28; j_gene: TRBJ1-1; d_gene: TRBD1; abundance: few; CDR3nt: TGTGCCAGCAGTCAGGGGGCGGCTGAAGCTTTCTTT; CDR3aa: CASSQGAAEAFF
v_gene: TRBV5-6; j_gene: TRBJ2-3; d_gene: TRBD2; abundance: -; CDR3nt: TGTGCCAGCAGTTGGACGGGGAGCGGGAGTGGCACAGATACGCAGTATTTT; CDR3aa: CASSWTGSGSGTDTQYF
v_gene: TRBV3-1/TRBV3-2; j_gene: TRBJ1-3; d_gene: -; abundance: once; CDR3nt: TGTGCCAGCAGCCCCCGGGAACGGAGAAACACCATATATTTT; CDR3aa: CASSPRERRNTIYF
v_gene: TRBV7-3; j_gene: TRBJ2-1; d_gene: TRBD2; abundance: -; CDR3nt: TGTGCCAGCAGCTTAATGGGAGGGCCTAGCGGAAATGAGCAGTTCTTC; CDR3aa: CASSLMGGPSGNEQFF
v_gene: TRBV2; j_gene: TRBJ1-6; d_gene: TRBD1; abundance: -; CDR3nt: TGTGCCAGCACCCCGGGACAGGGCCCATCACCCCTCCACTTT; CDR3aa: CASTPGQGPSPLHF
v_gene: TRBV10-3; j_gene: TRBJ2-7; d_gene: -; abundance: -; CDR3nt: TGTGCCATCAGTGAGTCGTACACCTCCTACGAGCAGTACTTC; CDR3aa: CAISESYTSYEQYF
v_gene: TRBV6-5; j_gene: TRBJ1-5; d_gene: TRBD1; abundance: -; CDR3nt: TGTGCCAGCAGTACCACAGGGGGGAATCAGCCCCAGCATTTT; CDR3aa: CASSTTGGNQPQHF
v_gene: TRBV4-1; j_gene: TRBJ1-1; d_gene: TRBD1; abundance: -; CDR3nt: TGCGCCAGCAGCCAAGTAGACAGGGGTGAAGCTTTCTTT; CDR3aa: CASSQVDRGEAFF
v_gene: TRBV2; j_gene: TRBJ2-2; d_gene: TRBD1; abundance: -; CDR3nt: TGTGCCAGCGGCCGAGACAGGGTAGGAACCGGGGAGCTGTTTTTT; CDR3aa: CASGRDRVGTGELFF
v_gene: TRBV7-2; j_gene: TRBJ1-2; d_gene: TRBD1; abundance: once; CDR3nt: TGTGCCAGCAGCTTAAGTACAGGGGGCGTCTATGGCTACACCTTC; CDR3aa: CASSLSTGGVYGYTF
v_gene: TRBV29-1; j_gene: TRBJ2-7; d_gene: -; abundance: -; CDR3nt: TGCAGCGTTGGAGACCTTGGAGGCGAGCAGTACTTC; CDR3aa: CSVGDLGGEQYF
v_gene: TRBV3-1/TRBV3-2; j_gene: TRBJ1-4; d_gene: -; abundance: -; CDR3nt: TGTGCCAGCAGAAACTGGACAGTTAATAATGAAAAACTGTTTTTT; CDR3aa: CASRNWTVNNEKLFF
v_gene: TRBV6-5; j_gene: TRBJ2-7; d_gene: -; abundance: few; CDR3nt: TGTGCCAGCAGTTACTCCCCGGAGGGCGTCCACTACGAGCAGTACTTC; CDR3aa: CASSYSPEGVHYEQYF
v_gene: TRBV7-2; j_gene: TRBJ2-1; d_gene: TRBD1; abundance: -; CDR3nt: TGTGCCAGCAGCGGACTGGACAGGGTCTCCTACAATGAGCAGTTCTTC; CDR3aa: CASSGLDRVSYNEQFF
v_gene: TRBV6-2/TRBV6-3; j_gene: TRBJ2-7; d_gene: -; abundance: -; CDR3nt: TGTGCCAGCAGTTGGCAGGGACACTACGAGCAGTACTTC; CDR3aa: CASSWQGHYEQYF
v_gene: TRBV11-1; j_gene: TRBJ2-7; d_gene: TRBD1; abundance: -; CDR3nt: TGTGCCAGCAGCCCCACAGGGGTCATTCGCGGCGAGCAGTACTTC; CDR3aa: CASSPTGVIRGEQYF
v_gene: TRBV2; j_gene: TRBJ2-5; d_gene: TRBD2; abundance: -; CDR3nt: TGTGCCAGCAGCGCCGAAGCGGGAGGGGGAGAGACCCAGTACTTC; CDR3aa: CASSAEAGGGETQYF
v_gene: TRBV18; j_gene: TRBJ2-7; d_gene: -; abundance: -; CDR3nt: TGTGCCAGCTCACTCTCCCGGGGAGCGGGCAACTCCTACGAGCAGTACTTC; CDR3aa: CASSLSRGAGNSYEQYF
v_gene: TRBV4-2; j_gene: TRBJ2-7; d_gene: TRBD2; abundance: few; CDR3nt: TGTGCCAGCAGCCAAGAGACTAGCAGCTCCTACGAGCAGTACTTC; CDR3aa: CASSQETSSSYEQYF
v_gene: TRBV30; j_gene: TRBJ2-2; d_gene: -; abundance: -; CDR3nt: TGTGCCTGGAGTGTAATCCCCATCCTAGATGGCGGGACCTCGAGCACCGGGGAGCTGTTTTTT; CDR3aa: CAWSVIPILDGGTSSTGELFF
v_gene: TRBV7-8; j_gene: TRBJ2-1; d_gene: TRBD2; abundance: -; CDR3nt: TGTGCCAGCAGCATACTAGCGACCGAGGGAAGTGAGCAGTTCTTC; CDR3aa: CASSILATEGSEQFF